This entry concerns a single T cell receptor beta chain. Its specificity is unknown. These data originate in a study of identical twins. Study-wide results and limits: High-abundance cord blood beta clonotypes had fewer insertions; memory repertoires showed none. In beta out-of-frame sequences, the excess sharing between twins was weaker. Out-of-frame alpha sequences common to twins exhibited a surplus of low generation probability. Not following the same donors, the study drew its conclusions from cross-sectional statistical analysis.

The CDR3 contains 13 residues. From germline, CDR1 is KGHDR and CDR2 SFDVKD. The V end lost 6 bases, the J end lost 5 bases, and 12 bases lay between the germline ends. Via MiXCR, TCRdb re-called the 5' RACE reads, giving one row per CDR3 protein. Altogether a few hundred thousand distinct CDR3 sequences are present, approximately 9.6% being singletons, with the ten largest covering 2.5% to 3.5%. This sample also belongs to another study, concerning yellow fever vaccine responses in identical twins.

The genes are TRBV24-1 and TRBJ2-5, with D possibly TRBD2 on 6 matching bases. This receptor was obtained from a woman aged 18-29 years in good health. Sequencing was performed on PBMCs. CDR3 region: CATSTGLRETQYF. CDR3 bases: TGTGCCACCAGTACAGGACTAAGGGAGACCCAGTACTTC.